Listed below are T cell receptor beta chains from one sample, sequenced in a study of T cell repertoires in cytomegalovirus infection. A single record per CDR3 protein comes from TCRdb applying MiXCR to the reads. The table has approximately 390,000 distinct CDR3 sequences, just under 35% seen once. Their antigens are not known. The material was cultured PBMCs, obtained from culture after CMV antigen stimulation. These receptors were collected from a human donor in good health (CMV status not recorded). Some clones in this sample may be carry-over from other donors' samples. Both conserved end residues are part of each CDR3. The order of the fields is V gene, J gene, clone size, D gene, CDR3 DNA, CDR3 protein. D genes are given only for firm matches. Expanded clones get a size class; other rows say once, few or many, or leave the size out.

V gene: TRBV7-2; J gene: TRBJ2-1; clone size: many; D gene: TRBD2; CDR3 DNA: TGTGCCAGCAGCTTAGCGGGTAGCGGGAGTTTCCCCTACAATGAGCAGTTCTTC; CDR3 protein: CASSLAGSGSFPYNEQFF
V gene: TRBV6-5; J gene: TRBJ2-7; clone size: .; D gene: .; CDR3 DNA: TGTGCCAGCACCAAAGGGATTGAGCGCGAGCAGTACTTC; CDR3 protein: CASTKGIEREQYF
V gene: TRBV18; J gene: TRBJ2-1; clone size: few; D gene: TRBD2; CDR3 DNA: TGTGCCAGCTCACCCGGGACTAGCGGGATAAGTGAGCAGTTCTTC; CDR3 protein: CASSPGTSGISEQFF
V gene: TRBV12-3/TRBV12-4; J gene: TRBJ1-5; clone size: .; D gene: .; CDR3 DNA: TGTGCCAGCAGTTTAGCGCCCACAGGGAACCAGCCCCAGCATTTT; CDR3 protein: CASSLAPTGNQPQHF
V gene: TRBV7-8; J gene: TRBJ2-3; clone size: .; D gene: TRBD2; CDR3 DNA: TGTGCCAGCAGCTTACGTCGAGCGGGAACGCAGTATTTT; CDR3 protein: CASSLRRAGTQYF
V gene: TRBV7-2; J gene: TRBJ2-5; clone size: .; D gene: .; CDR3 DNA: TGTGCCAGCAGCTTAGGACGATTAGGATACCAAGAGACCCAGTACTTC; CDR3 protein: CASSLGRLGYQETQYF
V gene: TRBV19; J gene: TRBJ1-1; clone size: .; D gene: .; CDR3 DNA: TGTGCCACCGAAAGGGGGGGACGGAACACTGAAGCTTTCTTT; CDR3 protein: CATERGGRNTEAFF
V gene: TRBV4-3; J gene: TRBJ2-5; clone size: few; D gene: .; CDR3 DNA: TGCGCCAGCAGCCAAGTTTACGAGCCGGCAGAGACCCAGTACTTC; CDR3 protein: CASSQVYEPAETQYF
V gene: TRBV4-2; J gene: TRBJ1-1; clone size: .; D gene: .; CDR3 DNA: TGTGCCAGCAGCCAAGATCTCCAAGCTGAAGCTTTCTTT; CDR3 protein: CASSQDLQAEAFF
V gene: TRBV7-9; J gene: TRBJ2-7; clone size: .; D gene: .; CDR3 DNA: TGTGCCAGCAACAAAGGGGCGGTGAGCTCCTACGAGCAGTACTTC; CDR3 protein: CASNKGAVSSYEQYF
V gene: TRBV19; J gene: TRBJ2-1; clone size: once; D gene: .; CDR3 DNA: TGTGCCAGTAATCTTGGACAGGGAGGGAATGAGCAGTTCTTC; CDR3 protein: CASNLGQGGNEQFF
V gene: TRBV7-2; J gene: TRBJ2-7; clone size: .; D gene: .; CDR3 DNA: TGTGCCAGCAGCTCCCTTGACAGCTCCTACGAGCAGTACTTC; CDR3 protein: CASSSLDSSYEQYF
V gene: TRBV2; J gene: TRBJ2-1; clone size: .; D gene: .; CDR3 DNA: TGTGCCAGCAGTGAAAGTTGGGGGGAGTGGCCCCAGTTCTTC; CDR3 protein: CASSESWGEWPQFF
V gene: TRBV27; J gene: TRBJ1-4; clone size: few; D gene: TRBD1; CDR3 DNA: TGTGCCAGCAGTCACGGGACAGGCCCTAATGAAAAACTGTTTTTT; CDR3 protein: CASSHGTGPNEKLFF
V gene: TRBV11-2; J gene: TRBJ2-3; clone size: few; D gene: TRBD2; CDR3 DNA: TGTGCCAGCAGCTTGGGTCAGCGGGAAAGGTCAGATACGCAGTATTTT; CDR3 protein: CASSLGQRERSDTQYF
V gene: TRBV2; J gene: TRBJ1-4; clone size: .; D gene: .; CDR3 DNA: TGTGCCAGCAGTGAATGGGTGGGGGGGAAGGGCAATGAAAAACTGTTTTTT; CDR3 protein: CASSEWVGGKGNEKLFF
V gene: TRBV4-1; J gene: TRBJ2-1; clone size: once; D gene: .; CDR3 DNA: TGCGCCAGCAGCCAAGGTCTGCAGTTGCCTACGACGGATGAGCAGTTCTTC; CDR3 protein: CASSQGLQLPTTDEQFF
V gene: TRBV2; J gene: TRBJ2-5; clone size: once; D gene: TRBD1; CDR3 DNA: TGTGCCAGCAGTTATATGGGACAGCAAGAGACCCAGTACTTC; CDR3 protein: CASSYMGQQETQYF
V gene: TRBV28; J gene: TRBJ1-1; clone size: few; D gene: .; CDR3 DNA: TGTGCCAGCCGGGCTCGGGCCCCCAGGACTGAAGCTTTCTTT; CDR3 protein: CASRARAPRTEAFF
V gene: TRBV19; J gene: TRBJ2-1; clone size: few; D gene: TRBD1; CDR3 DNA: TGTGCCAGTAGTATAGGGACAGGGGATGAGTTCTTC; CDR3 protein: CASSIGTGDEFF
V gene: TRBV18; J gene: TRBJ2-1; clone size: .; D gene: .; CDR3 DNA: TGTGCCAGCTCACCAGTCAGGGGTTCAAGCTCCTACAATGAGCAGTTCTTC; CDR3 protein: CASSPVRGSSSYNEQFF
V gene: TRBV20-1; J gene: TRBJ2-7; clone size: few; D gene: .; CDR3 DNA: TGCAGTGCTAGAGGGACGGGGAGCTCCTACGAGCAGTACTTC; CDR3 protein: CSARGTGSSYEQYF